The 12 T cell receptor beta chains reported below all come from one sample, sequenced in a study of T-cell reconstitution after alpha-beta-depleted transplantation in children (TCRdb year 2016). The library was produced with PCR. The sample was run on an Illumina HiSeq 2500. To normalize quantification of the TCRbeta repertoire, the TCR libraries were built with molecular barcoding that relied on unique molecular identifiers. The raw public data were reprocessed by TCRdb itself: fastp quality trimming at Q25, MiXCR clonotype calling, in-frame beta chains only. Rows matching on CDR3 protein sequence are summarized as one entry with the most common DNA and genes. This sample has 170,000 or so distinct CDR3 sequences in its table, and roughly 7.5% of those were observed once. Of the sample, around 3.1% falls within the top ten clones. The material sequenced was PBMCs from the stem cell graft donor, taken from the stem cell graft. These receptors were obtained from a human donor who donated a stem cell graft to a child with Wiskott-Aldrich syndrome.

This clonotype was seen many times. This chain uses TRBV5-1 with TRBJ2-2; D may be TRBD1 or TRBD2 (5 bases each). V dropped 6 bases and J dropped 3 bases, with 15 bases sitting between them. The CDR3 extends over 15 amino acids. Per germline, CDR1 SGHRS and CDR2 YFSETQ. This CDR3 reads CASTLRGRDTGELFF. The DNA of the CDR3 is TGCGCCAGCACTCTCCGGGGCCGGGACACCGGGGAGCTGTTTTTT.

This clonotype has a count of ten or more. The V gene is TRBV28, the J gene TRBJ2-5; the match to TRBD1 covers 7 bases. In germline, CDR1 is MDHEN, CDR2 SYDVKM. The CDR3 is made up of 15 amino acids. The trim removed 5 bases at V and 9 bases at J, leaving 15 bases unmatched. CDR3 protein: CASSPLTGSWMSQYF. The CDR3, as DNA: TGTGCCAGCAGTCCCCTGACAGGGTCATGGATGTCCCAGTACTTC.

This clonotype has at least ten counts. The chain joins TRBV4-1 to TRBJ2-3; D not certain. Germline CDR1 is MGHRA and CDR2 is YSYEKL. V lost 0 bases to trimming and J lost 6 bases, with 13 bases between them. The CDR3 is 15 residues long. The CDR3 bases are TGCGCCAGCAGCCAAGAGGACCAGACCCCCGATACGCAGTATTTT. Protein: CASSQEDQTPDTQYF.

This clonotype was observed many times. This chain uses TRBV18 with TRBJ1-3; unclear D gene. The V gene lost 3 bases and the J gene lost 7 bases, with 13 bases spanning the gap. Germline CDR1 reads KGHSH; CDR2 reads LQKENI. The CDR3 runs to 14 residues. The CDR3 region is CASSPLTTENTIYF. CDR3 nucleotide sequence: TGTGCCAGCTCACCCCTGACAACTGAGAACACCATATATTTT.

The chain employs TRBV2 and TRBJ2-5, with D unclear. Trimming cost V 8 bases and J 0 bases, with 7 bases left between them. This CDR3 is built from 12 residues. Germline loops: CDR1 SNHLY, CDR2 FYNNEI. The CDR3 DNA sequence: TGTGCCAGCTTGGGTTACCAAGAGACCCAGTACTTC. It yields the protein CASLGYQETQYF. Full variable domain (rest looked up from reference TRBV2 and TRBJ2-5): EPEVTQTPSHQVTQMGQEVILRCVPISNHLYFYWYRQILGQKVEFLVSFYNNEISEKSEIFDDQFSVERPDGSNFTLKIRSTKLEDSAMYFCASLGYQETQYFGPGTRLLVL.

This clonotype has a count of ten or more. The chain is built from TRBV20-1 and TRBJ2-7; D is unclear. The CDR3 is 14 residues long. Germline lookup yields CDR1 DFQATT and CDR2 SNEGSKA (reference sequence). Trimming removed 1 base from V and 0 bases from J, with 10 bases in between. CDR3 loop: CSARGQPISYEQYF. The CDR3, as DNA: TGCAGTGCTAGAGGGCAGCCCATCTCCTACGAGCAGTACTTC.

This clonotype was recorded at least ten times. This chain uses TRBV18 with TRBJ2-1, with a possible D match to TRBD1 (6 bases). This CDR3 contains 15 residues. V lost 4 bases, J lost 7 bases, and 17 bases lay in between. Germline assignment: CDR1 KGHSH and CDR2 LQKENI. The CDR3 protein is CASSHLSNRANEQFF. CDR3 in DNA: TGTGCCAGCTCACATTTGTCGAACAGGGCTAATGAGCAGTTCTTC.

This clonotype was detected ten times or more. This chain connects TRBV5-5 to TRBJ2-2; D not resolved. Trimming left V 9 bases short and J 1 base short, with 13 bases between. The germline V gene has CDR1 SGHKS and CDR2 YYEKEE (reference sequence). This CDR3 is built from 14 residues. The CDR3 reads CATRNELNTGELFF. CDR3 nucleotide sequence: TGTGCCACCCGAAACGAACTGAACACCGGGGAGCTGTTTTTT.

This clonotype was recorded at least ten times. The chain combines TRBV5-6 with TRBJ2-3, with TRBD2 matching 12 bases. The V gene's germline CDR1 is SGHDT and CDR2 YYEEEE. The CDR3 is 16 residues long. Trimming removed 4 bases from V and 3 bases from J; junction bases left unmatched: 6. The CDR3 DNA sequence: TGTGCCAGCAGCCCTAGACTAGCGGGGGTAACAGATACGCAGTATTTT. This encodes CASSPRLAGVTDTQYF.

This chain joins TRBV7-2 and TRBJ2-6; D gene ambiguous. The CDR3 spans 17 residues. With 4 bases removed from V and 0 bases from J, the gap between germline ends came to 13 bases. Germline lookup yields CDR1 SGHTA and CDR2 FQGNSA. The CDR3 DNA is TGTGCCAGCAGCTCAAGTTCGCGGTTCTCTGGGGCCAACGTCCTGACTTTC. This translates into CASSSSSRFSGANVLTF.

This clonotype was counted at least ten times. V is TRBV24-1 and J is TRBJ2-1; 7 bases map to TRBD2. In germline, CDR1 is KGHDR, CDR2 SFDVKD. The CDR3 spans 15 residues. V lost 6 bases and J lost 8; bases outside the gene matches: 12. CDR3 in amino acids: CATSPSTSVSDEQFF. CDR3 DNA sequence: TGTGCCACCAGTCCTTCAACTAGCGTTAGCGATGAGCAGTTCTTC.

This clonotype has a count of ten or more. J is TRBJ2-7 and V is TRBV20-1; the D gene could be TRBD1 or TRBD2 (5 bases each). Per the germline V gene, CDR1 is DFQATT and CDR2 is SNEGSKA (reference sequence). This CDR3 region has 14 residues. Trimming removed 1 base at V and 5 bases at J, with 15 bases between. The CDR3 DNA is TGCAGTGCTAGAGTGGGCAGGGCTAGCCACGAGCAGTACTTC. It codes for CSARVGRASHEQYF.